What follows are 25 T cell receptor beta chains derived from one specimen sequenced in a study of cytomegalovirus exposure and HLA in healthy donors. PCR primers comprised 60 Vbeta and 13 Jbeta primers. TCRdb's copy holds only in-frame clones and misses some; the assay was immunoSEQ multiplex PCR. The sample includes about 220,000 clones, approximately 82% of them seen just once. The material sequenced was PBMCs. The receptors derive from a man younger than 35 in good health and CMV-seronegative.

This clone was seen a handful of times. The chain has TRBV27 and TRBJ2-6; possibly TRBD2 for D (6 bases). CDR1 MNHEY and CDR2 SMNVEV come from the germline V gene (reference sequence). Deletions cut 5 bases from V and 0 bases from J, with 23 bases between. CDR3 length equals 20 residues. The CDR3 loop reads CASSPRGGSPQYSGANVLTF. The CDR3 DNA sequence: TGTGCCAGCAGTCCGCGTGGGGGGTCTCCACAATACTCTGGGGCCAACGTCCTGACTTTC.

The rearrangement joins TRBV30 to TRBJ1-2; 8 bases agree with TRBD1. The CDR3 is made up of 16 amino acids. The ends lost 1 base at V and 1 base at J; junction bases unmatched: 8. Per germline, CDR1 GTSNPN and CDR2 SVGIG (reference sequence). CDR3 sequence (DNA): TGTGCCTGGAGTGCAGGACAGGGTGCCCTTAACTATGGCTACACCTTC. It codes for CAWSAGQGALNYGYTF.

This chain joins TRBV4-1 and TRBJ1-6; D perhaps matches TRBD1 (5 bases). The germline V gene encodes CDR1 MGHRA and CDR2 YSYEKL. The V gene lost 1 base and the J gene lost 7 bases, with 14 bases spanning the gap. This CDR3 region has 16 residues. DNA for the CDR3: TGCGCCAGCAGCCAAGTTCTCCGTAGACAGAATTCACCCCTCCACTTT. It translates to CASSQVLRRQNSPLHF.

The chain links TRBV7-6 to TRBJ2-7, with a weak D call TRBD2 (5 bases). The CDR3 extends over 15 amino acids. CDR1 is SGHVS and CDR2 is FNYEAQ in the germline V gene. The V gene lost 5 bases and the J gene lost 3 bases, with 17 bases spanning the gap. CDR3 DNA sequence: TGTGCCAGCAGCATACAAGGGAGCTTAGTCTACGAGCAGTACTTC. Protein sequence: CASSIQGSLVYEQYF.

Remarks on this clone: This sample also contains other DNA sequences that code for the same CDR3. The chain employs TRBV28 and TRBJ1-5; 7 nucleotides match TRBD1. The length of the CDR3 is 14 residues. Germline V gene sequence: CDR1 MDHEN, CDR2 SYDVKM. V gave up 6 bases and J gave up 7 bases; unmatched junction bases: 9. The CDR3 nucleotides are TGTGCCAGCAGGGATCTTAGGGGGCACCAGCCCCAGCATTTT. It specifies CASRDLRGHQPQHF.

On this clone itself: Other DNA sequences in the sample encode the same CDR3. The V call is TRBV28, the J call TRBJ1-2; no reliable D call. Germline CDR1 reads MDHEN; CDR2 reads SYDVKM. Trimming took off 5 bases at V and 7 bases at J, with 8 bases between the two ends. This CDR3 region has 11 residues. The CDR3 nucleotides read TGTGCCAGCAGTAGAGGTCTTGGCTACACCTTC. Its translation is CASSRGLGYTF.

V and J are TRBV28 and TRBJ1-1; D is unresolved. The CDR3 contains 12 residues. Trimming shortened V by 0 bases and J by 7 bases, and 6 bases separated the two germline ends. Germline V CDR1 and CDR2: MDHEN, SYDVKM. The CDR3 here is CASSLWGHEAFF. The CDR3 DNA follows: TGTGCCAGCAGTTTATGGGGCCATGAAGCTTTCTTT.

The genes are TRBV7-9 and TRBJ2-1; possibly TRBD2 for D (5 bases). The CDR3 is 16 amino acids. Trimming took off 5 bases at V and 0 bases at J, with 14 bases between the two ends. Per the germline V gene, CDR1 is SEHNR and CDR2 is FQNEAQ (reference sequence). The CDR3, as DNA: TGTGCCAGCAGCCGGAGGACGGAGAGCTCCTACAATGAGCAGTTCTTC. As protein: CASSRRTESSYNEQFF.

This rearrangement joins TRBV9 to TRBJ1-2, with D perhaps TRBD1 (5 bases). Trimming left V 7 bases short and J 8 bases short, with 18 bases between. From germline, CDR1 is SGDLS and CDR2 YYNGEE. This CDR3 has 13 amino acids. The CDR3 DNA follows: TGTGCCAGCTGGGGGGGGGTGGAGTACGGCTACACCTTC. Amino acids: CASWGGVEYGYTF.

Comment on this clone: A junction boundary mismatches the germline segment, possibly from a read error. The chain joins TRBV2 to TRBJ1-2; no firm D call. This CDR3 comprises 11 residues. CDR1 is SNHLY and CDR2 is FYNNEI in the germline V gene. CDR3 sequence: CASSESVRIFF. CDR3 nucleotide sequence: TGTGCCAGCAGCGAATCAGTGCGGATCTTCTTC.

This chain joins TRBV30 and TRBJ1-5; perhaps TRBD1 as D (6 bases). The CDR3 totals 13 residues. Between the trimmed V and J ends, which lost 0 bases and 5 bases, there was a span of 8 bases. Germline CDR1 GTSNPN, CDR2 SVGIG (reference sequence). The CDR3 sequence is CAWSVQGYQPQHF. In nucleotides, the CDR3 is TGTGCCTGGAGTGTACAGGGCTATCAGCCCCAGCATTTT.

The J gene is TRBJ1-4, the V gene TRBV5-8; D is uncertain. Germline assignment: CDR1 SGHTS and CDR2 YDEGEE. The CDR3 contains 14 residues. V was shortened by 7 bases and J by 4 bases, with 14 bases between the two germline ends. As DNA, the CDR3 is TGTGCCAGCCTGAGGGCCAGCTATAATGAAAAACTGTTTTTT. Its protein is CASLRASYNEKLFF. The full variable domain, its missing parts supplied by reference TRBV5-8 and TRBJ1-4, is EAGVTQSPTHLIKTRGQQATLRCSPISGHTSVYWYQQALGLGLQFLLWYDEGEERNRGNFPPRFSGRQFPNYSSELNVNALELEDSALYLCASLRASYNEKLFFGSGTQLSVL.

The chain recombines TRBV2 with TRBJ1-2, with 7 bases lining up with TRBD1. V lost 6 bases, J lost 7 bases, and 5 bases stayed unmatched. The CDR3 has 12 amino acids. Germline CDR1 reads SNHLY; CDR2 reads FYNNEI. CDR3 sequence: CASSRTGSGYTF. The CDR3 DNA is TGTGCCAGCAGCCGGACAGGCAGTGGCTACACCTTC.

The chain couples TRBV30 to TRBJ2-3; D may be TRBD2 (6 bases). CDR3 size: 12 residues. Germline assignment: CDR1 GTSNPN and CDR2 SVGIG (reference sequence). V shed 8 bases and J shed 6 bases, with 15 bases lying between them. CDR3 sequence reads: CARSRTSDTQYF. CDR3 nucleotide sequence: TGTGCCCGATCCCGCACTAGCGATACGCAGTATTTT.

This clone was counted once. The rearrangement joins TRBV29-1 to TRBJ1-1, with 7 bases aligning to TRBD1. Germline CDR1 and CDR2: SQVTM and ANQGSEA. V lost 4 bases, J lost 1 base, and 3 bases stayed unmatched. The CDR3 runs 13 residues. CDR3 bases: TGCAGCGTTGTTGACAGGGCGAACACTGAAGCTTTCTTT. Protein sequence: CSVVDRANTEAFF.

V usage is TRBV6-5 and J usage is TRBJ1-4; maybe TRBD1 (6 bases). The CDR3 is 12 amino acids. V shed 6 bases and J shed 7 bases, with 9 bases lying between them. Germline CDR1 is MNHEY and CDR2 is SVGAGI. This CDR3 is CASRGQTEKLFF. CDR3 in DNA: TGTGCCAGCAGAGGACAGACTGAAAAACTGTTTTTT.

This chain connects TRBV5-6 to TRBJ2-7, with TRBD1 identical over 7 bases. The CDR3 consists of 16 residues. The junction had 8 bases not matched to a gene; V was cut back by 0 bases and J by 2 bases. Germline loops: CDR1 SGHDT, CDR2 YYEEEE. The DNA for the CDR3 is TGTGCCAGCAGCTTGGCCTGGACAGGCCGAGCCTACGAGCAGTACTTC. It codes for CASSLAWTGRAYEQYF.

This chain connects TRBV27 to TRBJ2-7; D possibly corresponds to TRBD1 (5 bases). The germline V gene has CDR1 MNHEY and CDR2 SMNVEV (reference sequence). CDR3 length: 14 amino acids. V dropped 3 bases and J dropped 0 bases, with 9 bases sitting between them. DNA for the CDR3: TGTGCCAGCAGTTTGGAACAGGACTCCTACGAGCAGTACTTC. Protein: CASSLEQDSYEQYF.

The V and J genes are TRBV5-1 and TRBJ2-7; 8 bases align to TRBD1. The CDR3 is 19 amino acids. Germline values: CDR1 SGHRS, CDR2 YFSETQ. After removal of 0 bases from V and 2 bases from J, the junction contained 16 bases not matched to a gene. The CDR3 protein is CASSLAPGGLSAKPYEQYF. The CDR3 DNA reads as TGCGCCAGCAGCTTGGCTCCAGGGGGCCTAAGCGCCAAACCCTACGAGCAGTACTTC.

The chain links TRBV10-3 to TRBJ2-7, with D maybe TRBD1 (6 bases). The CDR3 has 14 residues. Trimming pared 7 bases from V and 0 bases from J, leaving 13 bases between. CDR1 and CDR2 from the germline V gene are ENHRY and SYGVKD. The CDR3 loop reads CAINSGTSSYEQYF. In nucleotides, the CDR3 is TGTGCCATCAATTCCGGGACAAGCTCCTACGAGCAGTACTTC.

The chain carries TRBV5-8 and TRBJ1-2, with D unclear. The ends were cut back, 4 bases at V and 0 bases at J, with 10 bases in the middle. The CDR3 length is 14 residues. Germline V gene sequence: CDR1 SGHTS, CDR2 YDEGEE. DNA of the CDR3: TGTGCCAGCAGCAGGCGGGAAACTAACTATGGCTACACCTTC. Translation: CASSRRETNYGYTF.

V usage is TRBV30 and J usage is TRBJ1-5, with D perhaps TRBD1 (6 bases). The CDR3 is 15 amino acids. Between the trimmed V and J ends, which lost 3 bases and 4 bases, there was a span of 16 bases. Germline CDR1 is GTSNPN and CDR2 is SVGIG (reference sequence). Here the CDR3 DNA reads TGTGCCTGGAGCCCAAAGGGGCAGGGGAATCAGCCCCAGCATTTT. Translating it yields CAWSPKGQGNQPQHF.

This clone was observed a handful of times. The CDR3 DNA reads as TGTGCCAGCAGCTTATCGAGGAACGAGCAGTACTTC. Translating gives CASSLSRNEQYF. V is TRBV7-2 and J is TRBJ2-7; D not certain. Germline V gives CDR1 SGHTA, CDR2 FQGNSA. V was pared by 2 bases and J by 5 bases, with 7 bases between. CDR3 length equals 12 residues.

The V and J genes are TRBV27 and TRBJ2-5; TRBD2 matches at 8 bases. CDR1 and CDR2 (germline): MNHEY, SMNVEV (reference sequence). Trimming removed 2 bases from V and 5 bases from J; junction bases left unmatched: 1. This CDR3 is built from 13 residues. CDR3 nucleotides: TGTGCCAGCAGTTTACCGGGGGGGGAGACCCAGTACTTC. Its translation is CASSLPGGETQYF.

The rearrangement joins TRBV6-5 to TRBJ1-2, with 9 bases fitting TRBD1. Losses at the gene ends were 2 bases for V and 4 bases for J; bases not matched to a gene: 5. The CDR3 is 15 amino acids. Germline loops: CDR1 MNHEY, CDR2 SVGAGI. CDR3 sequence: CASSYGTGPTYGYTF. CDR3 sequence (DNA): TGTGCCAGCAGTTACGGGACAGGGCCGACCTATGGCTACACCTTC.